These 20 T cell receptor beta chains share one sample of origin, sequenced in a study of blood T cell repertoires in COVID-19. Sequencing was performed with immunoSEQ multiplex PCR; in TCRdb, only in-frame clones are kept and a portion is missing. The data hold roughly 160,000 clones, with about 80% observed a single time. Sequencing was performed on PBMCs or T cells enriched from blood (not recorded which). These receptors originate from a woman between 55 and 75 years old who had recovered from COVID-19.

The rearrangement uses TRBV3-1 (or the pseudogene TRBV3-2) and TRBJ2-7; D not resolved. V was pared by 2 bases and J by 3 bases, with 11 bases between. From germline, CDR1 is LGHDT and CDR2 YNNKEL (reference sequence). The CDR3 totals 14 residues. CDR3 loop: CASSQQRGNYEQYF. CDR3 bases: TGTGCCAGCAGCCAACAGCGCGGAAACTACGAGCAGTACTTC.

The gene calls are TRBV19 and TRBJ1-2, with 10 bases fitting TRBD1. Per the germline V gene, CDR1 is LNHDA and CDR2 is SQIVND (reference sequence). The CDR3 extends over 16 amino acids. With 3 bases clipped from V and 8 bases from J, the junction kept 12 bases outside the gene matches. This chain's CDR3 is CASSIISTGGHSGYTF. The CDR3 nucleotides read TGTGCCAGTAGTATTATATCGACAGGGGGCCACTCCGGCTACACCTTC.

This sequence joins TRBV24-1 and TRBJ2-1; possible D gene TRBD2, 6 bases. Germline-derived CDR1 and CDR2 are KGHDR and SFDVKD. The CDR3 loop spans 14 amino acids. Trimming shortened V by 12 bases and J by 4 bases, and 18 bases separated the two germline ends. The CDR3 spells CALTAAGLYNEQFF. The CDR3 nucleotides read TGTGCCCTCACTGCCGCGGGGTTGTACAATGAGCAGTTCTTC.

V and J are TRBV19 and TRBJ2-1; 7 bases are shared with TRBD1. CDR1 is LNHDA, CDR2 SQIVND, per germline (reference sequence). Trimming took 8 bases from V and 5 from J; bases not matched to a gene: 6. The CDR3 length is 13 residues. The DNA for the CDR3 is TGTGCCAGTTTGGGACAGAATGACAATGAGCAGTTCTTC. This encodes CASLGQNDNEQFF.

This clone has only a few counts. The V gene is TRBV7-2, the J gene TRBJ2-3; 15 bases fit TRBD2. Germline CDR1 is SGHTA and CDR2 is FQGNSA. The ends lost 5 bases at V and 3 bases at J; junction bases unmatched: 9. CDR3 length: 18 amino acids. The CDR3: CASSLTGLAGGPTDTQYF. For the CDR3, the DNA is TGTGCCAGCAGCCTCACCGGACTAGCGGGGGGGCCTACAGATACGCAGTATTTT.

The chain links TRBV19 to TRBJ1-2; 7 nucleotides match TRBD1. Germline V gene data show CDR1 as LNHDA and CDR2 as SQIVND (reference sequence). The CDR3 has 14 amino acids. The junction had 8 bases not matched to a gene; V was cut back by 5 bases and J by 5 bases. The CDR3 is CASSSMTGWYGYTF. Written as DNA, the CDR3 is TGTGCCAGTAGTTCAATGACAGGGTGGTATGGCTACACCTTC.

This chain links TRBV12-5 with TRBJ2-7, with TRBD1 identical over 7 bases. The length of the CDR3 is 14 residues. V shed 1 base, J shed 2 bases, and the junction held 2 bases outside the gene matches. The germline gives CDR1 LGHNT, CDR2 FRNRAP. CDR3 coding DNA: TGTGCTAGTGGTTTGGGGACAGGAACCTACGAGCAGTACTTC. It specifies CASGLGTGTYEQYF. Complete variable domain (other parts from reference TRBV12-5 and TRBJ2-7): DARVTQTPRHKVTEMGQEVTMRCQPILGHNTVFWYRQTMMQGLELLAYFRNRAPLDDSGMPKDRFSAEMPDATLATLKIQPSEPRDSAVYFCASGLGTGTYEQYFGPGTRLTVT.

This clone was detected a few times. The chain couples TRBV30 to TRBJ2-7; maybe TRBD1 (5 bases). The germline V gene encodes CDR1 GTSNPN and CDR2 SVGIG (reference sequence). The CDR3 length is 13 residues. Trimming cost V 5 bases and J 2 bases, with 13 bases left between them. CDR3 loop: CAWSVGAAYEQYF. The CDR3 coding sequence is TGTGCCTGGTCCGTTGGGGCCGCCTACGAGCAGTACTTC.

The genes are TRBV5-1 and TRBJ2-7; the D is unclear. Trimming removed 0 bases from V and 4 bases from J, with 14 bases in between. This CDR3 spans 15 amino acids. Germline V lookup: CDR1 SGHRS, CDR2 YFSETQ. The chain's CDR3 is CASSLGTRTIYEQYF. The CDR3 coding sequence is TGCGCCAGCAGCTTGGGAACACGTACTATTTACGAGCAGTACTTC. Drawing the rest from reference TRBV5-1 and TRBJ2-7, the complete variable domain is KAGVTQTPRYLIKTRGQQVTLSCSPISGHRSVSWYQQTPGQGLQFLFEYFSETQRNKGNFPGRFSGRQFSNSRSEMNVSTLELGDSALYLCASSLGTRTIYEQYFGPGTRLTVT.

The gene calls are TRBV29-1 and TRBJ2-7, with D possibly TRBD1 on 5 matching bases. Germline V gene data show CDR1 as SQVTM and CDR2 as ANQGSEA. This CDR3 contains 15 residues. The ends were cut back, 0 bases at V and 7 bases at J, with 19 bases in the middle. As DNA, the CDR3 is TGCAGCGTTGAAGATCTTCAGGGTGCCACCGGGGAGCAGTACTTC. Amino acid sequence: CSVEDLQGATGEQYF.

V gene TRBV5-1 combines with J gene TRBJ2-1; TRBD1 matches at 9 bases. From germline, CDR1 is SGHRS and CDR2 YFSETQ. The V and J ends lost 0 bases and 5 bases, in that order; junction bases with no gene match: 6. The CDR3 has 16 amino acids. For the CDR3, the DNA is TGCGCCAGCAGCTTGGTTGGGGGACAGGGAAACAATGAGCAGTTCTTC. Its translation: CASSLVGGQGNNEQFF.

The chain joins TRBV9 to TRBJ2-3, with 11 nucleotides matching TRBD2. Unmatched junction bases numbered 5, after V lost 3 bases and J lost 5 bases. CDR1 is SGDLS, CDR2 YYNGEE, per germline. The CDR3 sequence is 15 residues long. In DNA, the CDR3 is TGTGCCAGCAGCGGTAGCGGGGGGGCAGGAGATACGCAGTATTTT. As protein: CASSGSGGAGDTQYF.

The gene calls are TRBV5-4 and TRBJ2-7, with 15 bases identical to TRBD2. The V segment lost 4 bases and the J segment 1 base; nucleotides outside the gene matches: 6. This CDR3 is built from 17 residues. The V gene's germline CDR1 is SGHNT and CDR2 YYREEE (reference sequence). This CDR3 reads CASSPGLAGGYSYEQYF. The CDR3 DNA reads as TGTGCCAGCAGCCCGGGACTAGCGGGGGGCTATTCCTACGAGCAGTACTTC. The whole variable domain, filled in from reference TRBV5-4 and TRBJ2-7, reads ETGVTQSPTHLIKTRGQQVTLRCSSQSGHNTVSWYQQALGQGPQFIFQYYREEENGRGNFPPRFSGLQFPNYSSELNVNALELDDSALYLCASSPGLAGGYSYEQYFGPGTRLTVT.

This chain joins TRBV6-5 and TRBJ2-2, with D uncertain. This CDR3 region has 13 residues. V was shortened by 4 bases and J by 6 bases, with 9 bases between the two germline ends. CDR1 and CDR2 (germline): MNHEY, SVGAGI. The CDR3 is CASSFRLAGELFF. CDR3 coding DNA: TGTGCCAGCAGTTTCCGTCTCGCCGGGGAGCTGTTTTTT.

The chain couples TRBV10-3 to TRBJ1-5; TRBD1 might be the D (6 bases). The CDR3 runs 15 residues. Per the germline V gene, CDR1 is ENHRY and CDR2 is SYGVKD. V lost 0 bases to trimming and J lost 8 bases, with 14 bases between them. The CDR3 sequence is CAISESWAGAEPQHF. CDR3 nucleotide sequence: TGTGCCATCAGTGAGTCCTGGGCAGGGGCAGAGCCCCAGCATTTT.

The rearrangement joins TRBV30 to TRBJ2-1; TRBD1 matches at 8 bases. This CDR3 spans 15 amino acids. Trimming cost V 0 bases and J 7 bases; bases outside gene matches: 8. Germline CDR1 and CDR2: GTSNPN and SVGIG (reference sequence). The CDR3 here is CAWSVPGQGKNEQFF. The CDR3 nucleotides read TGTGCCTGGAGTGTACCCGGACAGGGTAAGAATGAGCAGTTCTTC.

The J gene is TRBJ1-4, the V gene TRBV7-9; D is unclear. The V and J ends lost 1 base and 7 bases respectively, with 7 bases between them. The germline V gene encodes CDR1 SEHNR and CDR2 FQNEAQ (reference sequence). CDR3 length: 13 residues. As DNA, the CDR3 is TGTGCCAGCAGCTTAGGGCCACGTGAAAAACTGTTTTTT. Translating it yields CASSLGPREKLFF.

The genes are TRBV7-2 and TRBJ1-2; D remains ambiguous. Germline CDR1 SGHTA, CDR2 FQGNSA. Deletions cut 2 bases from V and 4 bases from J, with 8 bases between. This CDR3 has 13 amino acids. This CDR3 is CASSLLRTYGYTF. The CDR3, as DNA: TGTGCCAGCAGCTTACTACGTACCTATGGCTACACCTTC.

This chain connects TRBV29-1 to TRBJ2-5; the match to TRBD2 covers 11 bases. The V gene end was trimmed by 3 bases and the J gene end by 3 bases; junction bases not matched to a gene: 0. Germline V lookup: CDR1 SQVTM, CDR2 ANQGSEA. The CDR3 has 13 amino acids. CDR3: CSVETSGKETQYF. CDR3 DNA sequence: TGCAGCGTTGAGACTAGCGGGAAAGAGACCCAGTACTTC.

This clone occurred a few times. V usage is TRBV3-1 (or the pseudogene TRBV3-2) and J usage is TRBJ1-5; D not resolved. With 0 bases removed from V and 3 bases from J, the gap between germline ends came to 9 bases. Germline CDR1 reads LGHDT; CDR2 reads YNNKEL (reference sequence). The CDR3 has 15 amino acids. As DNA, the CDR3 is TGTGCCAGCAGCCAAGAATTCGGGGTCAATCAGCCCCAGCATTTT. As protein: CASSQEFGVNQPQHF.